The subject of this entry is one T cell receptor beta chain. Antigen unknown. The sample comes from a study of post-analysis software for immune sequencing data. This CDR3 contains 15 residues. Germline-derived CDR1 and CDR2 are LNHNV and YYDKDF (reference sequence). With 0 bases removed from V and 5 bases from J, the gap between germline ends came to 13 bases. TCR beta cDNA libraries included unique molecular identifiers. TCRdb re-derived calls from the PCR reads in MiXCR, one entry per CDR3 protein. This sample has about 400,000 distinct CDR3 sequences, with around a third found just once. General observations from the study: Those samples that were prepared in the same batch co-clustered strongly by F measure. People with multiple sclerosis had a significantly lower normalized Chao1 diversity than controls did. TRBV5-6, TRBV5-1 and TRBV20-1 belonged to a set of roughly five TRBV segments that were more frequent in patients than controls.

V is TRBV15 and J is TRBJ2-5; no clear D. This sequence was found in a girl aged 10 to 17 with multiple sclerosis. Sequencing was done on a sample of blood. In nucleotides, the CDR3 is TGTGCCACCAGCAGAGAGGCAGACCTTAGGGAGACCCAGTACTTC. It is translated as CATSREADLRETQYF.